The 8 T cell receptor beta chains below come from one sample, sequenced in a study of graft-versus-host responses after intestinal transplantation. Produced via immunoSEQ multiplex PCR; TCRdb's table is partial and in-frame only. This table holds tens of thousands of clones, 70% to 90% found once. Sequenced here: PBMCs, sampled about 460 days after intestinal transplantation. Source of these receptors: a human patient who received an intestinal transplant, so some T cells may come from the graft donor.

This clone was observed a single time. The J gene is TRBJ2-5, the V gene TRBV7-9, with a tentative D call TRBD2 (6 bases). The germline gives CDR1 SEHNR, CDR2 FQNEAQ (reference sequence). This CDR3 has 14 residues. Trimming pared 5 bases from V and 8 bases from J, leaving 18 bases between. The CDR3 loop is CASSAPRREVTQYF. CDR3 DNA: TGTGCCAGCAGCGCACCACGGAGGGAGGTCACCCAGTACTTC.

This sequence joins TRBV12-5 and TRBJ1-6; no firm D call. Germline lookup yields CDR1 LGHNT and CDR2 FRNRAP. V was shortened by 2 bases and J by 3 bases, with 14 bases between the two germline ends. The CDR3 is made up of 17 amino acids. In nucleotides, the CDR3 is TGTGCTAGTGGTTTGTGGGGAAACAGAAACTATAATTCACCCCTCCACTTT. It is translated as CASGLWGNRNYNSPLHF.

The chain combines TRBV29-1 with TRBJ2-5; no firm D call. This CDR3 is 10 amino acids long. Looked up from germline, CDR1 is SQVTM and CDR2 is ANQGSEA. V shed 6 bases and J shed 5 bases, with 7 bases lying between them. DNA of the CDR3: TGCAGCGTCGGAATCGAGACCCAGTACTTC. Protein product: CSVGIETQYF.

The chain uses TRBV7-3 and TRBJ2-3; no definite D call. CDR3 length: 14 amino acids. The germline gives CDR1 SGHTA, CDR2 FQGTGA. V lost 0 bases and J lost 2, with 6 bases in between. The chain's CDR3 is CASSLTPFTDTQYF. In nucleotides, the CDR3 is TGTGCCAGCAGCTTAACTCCTTTCACAGATACGCAGTATTTT.

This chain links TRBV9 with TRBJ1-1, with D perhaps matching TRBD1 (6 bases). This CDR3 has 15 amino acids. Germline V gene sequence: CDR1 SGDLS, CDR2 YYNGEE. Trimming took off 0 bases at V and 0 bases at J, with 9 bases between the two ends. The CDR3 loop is CASSVGTGMNTEAFF. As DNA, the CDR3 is TGTGCCAGCAGCGTAGGAACAGGGATGAACACTGAAGCTTTCTTT.

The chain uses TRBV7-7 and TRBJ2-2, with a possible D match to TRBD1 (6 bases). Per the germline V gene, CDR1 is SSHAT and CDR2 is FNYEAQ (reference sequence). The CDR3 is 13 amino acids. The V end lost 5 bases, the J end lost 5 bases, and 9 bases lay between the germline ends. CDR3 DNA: TGTGCCAGCAGCCTTGACAGGACCGGGGAGCTGTTTTTT. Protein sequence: CASSLDRTGELFF. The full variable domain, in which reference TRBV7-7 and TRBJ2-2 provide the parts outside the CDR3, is GAGVSQSPRYKVTKRGQDVTLRCDPISSHATLYWYQQALGQGPEFLTYFNYEAQPDKSGLPSDRFSAERPEGSISTLTIQRTEQRDSAMYRCASSLDRTGELFFGEGSRLTVL.

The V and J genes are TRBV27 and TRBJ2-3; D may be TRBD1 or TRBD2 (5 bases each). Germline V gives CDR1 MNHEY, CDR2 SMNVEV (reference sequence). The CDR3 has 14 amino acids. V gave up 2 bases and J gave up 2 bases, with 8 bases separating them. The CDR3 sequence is CASSLRGATDTQYF. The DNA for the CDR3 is TGTGCCAGCAGTTTACGAGGGGCCACAGATACGCAGTATTTT.

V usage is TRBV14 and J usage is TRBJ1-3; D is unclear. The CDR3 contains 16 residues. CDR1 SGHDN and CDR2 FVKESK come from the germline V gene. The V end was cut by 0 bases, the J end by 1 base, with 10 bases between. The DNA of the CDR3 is TGTGCCAGCAGCCAAGAACCTTGGCCATCTGGAAACACCATATATTTT. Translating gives CASSQEPWPSGNTIYF. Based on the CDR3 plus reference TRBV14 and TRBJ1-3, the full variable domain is EAGVTQFPSHSVIEKGQTVTLRCDPISGHDNLYWYRRVMGKEIKFLLHFVKESKQDESGMPNNRFLAERTGGTYSTLKVQPAELEDSGVYFCASSQEPWPSGNTIYFGEGSWLTVV.